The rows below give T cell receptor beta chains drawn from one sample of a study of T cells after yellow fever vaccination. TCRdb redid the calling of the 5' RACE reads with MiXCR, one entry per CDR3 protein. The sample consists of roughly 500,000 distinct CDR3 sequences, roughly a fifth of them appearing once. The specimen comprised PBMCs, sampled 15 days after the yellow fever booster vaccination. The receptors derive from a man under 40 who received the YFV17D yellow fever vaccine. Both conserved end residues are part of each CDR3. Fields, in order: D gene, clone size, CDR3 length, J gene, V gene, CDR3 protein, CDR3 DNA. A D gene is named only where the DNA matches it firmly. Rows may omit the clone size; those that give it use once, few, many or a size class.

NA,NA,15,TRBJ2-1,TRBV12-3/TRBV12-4,CASSLREGSLNEQFF,TGTGCCAGCAGTCTCCGAGAGGGATCCCTCAATGAGCAGTTCTTC
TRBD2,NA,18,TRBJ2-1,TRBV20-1,CSARDRTSGSPSYNEQFF,TGCAGTGCTAGAGATAGGACTAGCGGGAGTCCCTCCTACAATGAGCAGTTCTTC
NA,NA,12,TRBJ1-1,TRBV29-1,CSVARRSAEAFF,TGCAGCGTTGCTAGACGATCCGCTGAAGCTTTCTTT
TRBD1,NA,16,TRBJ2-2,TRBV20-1,CCARDLTGANTGELFF,TGCTGTGCTAGAGATCTTACAGGGGCGAACACCGGGGAGCTGTTTTTT
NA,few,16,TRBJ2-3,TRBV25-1,CASSKEEGGWADTQYF,TGTGCCAGCAGTAAAGAAGAGGGGGGTTGGGCAGATACGCAGTATTTT
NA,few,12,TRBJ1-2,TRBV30,CAWSAPVYGYTF,TGTGCCTGGAGTGCGCCAGTCTATGGCTACACCTTC
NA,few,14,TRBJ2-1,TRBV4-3,CASSQDEGFGEQFF,TGCGCCAGCAGCCAAGATGAGGGCTTTGGGGAGCAGTTCTTC
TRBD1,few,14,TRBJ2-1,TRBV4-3,CASSQVGTGNEQFF,TGCGCCAGCAGCCAAGTTGGGACAGGGAATGAGCAGTTCTTC
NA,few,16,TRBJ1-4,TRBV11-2,CASSLEGTLPNEKLFF,TGTGCCAGCAGCCTAGAGGGGACCTTACCCAATGAAAAACTGTTTTTT
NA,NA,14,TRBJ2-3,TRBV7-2,CASSLSAGRDTQYF,TGTGCCAGCAGCTTATCCGCGGGGAGAGATACGCAGTATTTT
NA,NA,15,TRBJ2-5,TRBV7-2,CASTWGTGVRETQYF,TGTGCCAGCACTTGGGGAACGGGAGTTCGAGAGACCCAGTACTTC
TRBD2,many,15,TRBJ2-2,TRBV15,CATRSGGLFTGELFF,TGTGCCACCCGCTCGGGGGGGTTATTCACCGGGGAGCTGTTTTTT
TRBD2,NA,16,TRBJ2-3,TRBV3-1,CASGLAGEEGTDTQYF,TGTGCCAGCGGACTAGCGGGAGAAGAAGGCACAGATACGCAGTATTTT
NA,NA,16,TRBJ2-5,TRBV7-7,CASSRGSGSYQETQYF,TGTGCTAGCAGCCGTGGTAGTGGGTCGTACCAAGAGACCCAGTACTTC
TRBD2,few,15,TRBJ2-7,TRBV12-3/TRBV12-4,CASSTGLAVTYEQYF,TGTGCCAGCAGTACGGGACTAGCGGTTACCTACGAGCAGTACTTC
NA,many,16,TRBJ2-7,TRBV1,CTSSQDYSGRPYEQYF,TGCACCAGCAGCCAAGATTATAGCGGGAGGCCCTACGAGCAGTACTTC
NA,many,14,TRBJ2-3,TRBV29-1,CSVEAGGGTDTQYF,TGCAGCGTTGAAGCGGGCGGGGGCACAGATACGCAGTATTTT
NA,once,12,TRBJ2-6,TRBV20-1,CSAWVGANVLTF,TGCAGTGCTTGGGTTGGGGCCAACGTCCTGACTTTC
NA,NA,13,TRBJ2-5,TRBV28,CASSLGQLETQYF,TGTGCCAGCAGCCTTGGCCAATTGGAGACCCAGTACTTC
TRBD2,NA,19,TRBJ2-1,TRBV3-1,CASSQPGTSGSPSYNEQFF,TGTGCCAGCAGCCAGCCCGGGACTAGCGGGAGTCCGTCCTACAATGAGCAGTTCTTC
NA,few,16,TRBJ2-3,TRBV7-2,CASSRRGSAKVDTQYF,TGTGCCAGCAGCCGAAGGGGTAGCGCTAAGGTAGATACGCAGTATTTT
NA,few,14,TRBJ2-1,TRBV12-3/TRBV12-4,CASSFERMGDEQFF,TGTGCCAGCAGTTTTGAGCGGATGGGTGATGAGCAGTTCTTC
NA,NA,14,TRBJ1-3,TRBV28,CASSGGGIRNTIYF,TGTGCCAGCAGTGGGGGGGGGATAAGGAACACCATATATTTT
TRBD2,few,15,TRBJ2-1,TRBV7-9,CASSLLAGARDEQFF,TGTGCCAGCAGCTTATTAGCGGGAGCTAGGGATGAGCAGTTCTTC
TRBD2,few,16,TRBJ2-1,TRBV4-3,CASSQVGFSGSSEQFF,TGCGCCAGCAGCCAAGTGGGTTTTAGCGGGAGTAGTGAGCAGTTCTTC
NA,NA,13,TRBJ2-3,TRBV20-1,CSASKLPADTQYF,TGCAGTGCTAGTAAGCTCCCGGCAGATACGCAGTATTTT
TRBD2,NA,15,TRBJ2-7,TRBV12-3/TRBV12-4,CASSFRSGTPYEQYF,TGTGCCAGCAGTTTTAGGAGCGGGACCCCCTACGAGCAGTACTTC
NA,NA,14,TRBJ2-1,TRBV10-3,CAISPRPRVNEQFF,TGTGCCATCAGCCCTAGACCGCGAGTCAATGAGCAGTTCTTC
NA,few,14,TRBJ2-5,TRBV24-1,CATSAGGISETQYF,TGTGCCACCAGTGCTGGCGGGATAAGCGAGACCCAGTACTTC
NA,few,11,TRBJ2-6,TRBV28,CATRVSRVLTF,TGTGCCACCCGCGTCTCCCGCGTCCTGACTTTC
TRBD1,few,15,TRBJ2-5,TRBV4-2,CASSQVRDSQETQYF,TGTGCCAGCAGCCAAGTTAGGGACAGCCAAGAGACCCAGTACTTC
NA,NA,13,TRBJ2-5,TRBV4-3,CASSPQGYETQYF,TGCGCCAGCAGCCCACAGGGTTATGAGACCCAGTACTTC